The 22 T cell receptor beta chains below all came from one sample that was sequenced in a study of blood T cell repertoires in COVID-19. Method: immunoSEQ multiplex PCR; TCRdb's copy keeps in-frame clones and lacks some. The profile covers roughly 400,000 clones, with around 87% appearing a single time and about 2.3% taken by the ten largest. Sequencing was done on a sample of peripheral blood. These receptors all stem from a woman aged 55-69 years with COVID-19, enrolled during active disease.

The chain combines TRBV30 with TRBJ2-2; TRBD1 matches 12 bases. The V gene's germline CDR1 is GTSNPN and CDR2 SVGIG (reference sequence). The CDR3 runs 16 residues. The V and J ends lost 2 bases and 5 bases, in that order; junction bases with no gene match: 6. CDR3 protein: CAWSSGTGGGTGELFF. The CDR3 nucleotides read TGTGCCTGGAGTTCCGGGACAGGGGGCGGAACCGGGGAGCTGTTTTTT.

The chain uses TRBV7-8 and TRBJ2-7; the match to TRBD1 covers 11 bases. Germline V gene data show CDR1 as SGHVS and CDR2 as FQNEAQ. J was trimmed by 7 bases and V by 4 bases; bases with no gene match: 12. The length of the CDR3 is 16 residues. CDR3 bases: TGTGCCAGCAGCTGGGGACAGGGGGACACGGGGTGGGAGCAGTACTTC. Translation gives CASSWGQGDTGWEQYF.

The chain recombines TRBV12-3 or TRBV12-4 with TRBJ2-7; 7 bases line up with TRBD2. With 8 bases clipped from V and 2 bases from J, the junction kept 6 bases outside the gene matches. The CDR3 spans 13 residues. The CDR3 DNA is TGTGCCAGCTGTCGGGGACTAACCTACGAGCAGTACTTC. It encodes CASCRGLTYEQYF.

The chain carries TRBV30 and TRBJ1-5, with a tentative D call TRBD1 (5 bases). CDR1 GTSNPN and CDR2 SVGIG come from the germline V gene (reference sequence). CDR3 length: 13 residues. Trimming took 5 bases from V and 0 from J, leaving 8 bases between them. The CDR3, as DNA: TGTGCCTGGCGACAGAGTAGCAATCAGCCCCAGCATTTT. Encoded protein: CAWRQSSNQPQHF.

The V call is TRBV2, the J call TRBJ2-3, with 8 bases fitting TRBD1. J was trimmed by 6 bases and V by 3 bases; bases with no gene match: 2. The CDR3 runs to 13 residues. Germline lookup yields CDR1 SNHLY and CDR2 FYNNEI. CDR3 sequence: CASSDRGLDTQYF. CDR3 nucleotides: TGTGCCAGCAGTGACAGGGGGCTGGATACGCAGTATTTT.

The J gene is TRBJ1-1, the V gene TRBV19; no reliable D call. Trimming stripped 7 bases from V and 9 bases from J, with 18 bases between. The CDR3 totals 13 residues. Germline values: CDR1 LNHDA, CDR2 SQIVND (reference sequence). CDR3 DNA sequence: TGTGCCAGTATCTCCCCCTCCCGACTAAAAGCTTTCTTT. It specifies CASISPSRLKAFF. Drawing the rest from reference TRBV19 and TRBJ1-1, the complete variable domain is DGGITQSPKYLFRKEGQNVTLSCEQNLNHDAMYWYRQDPGQGLRLIYYSQIVNDFQKGDIAEGYSVSREKKESFPLTVTSAQKNPTAFYLCASISPSRLKAFFGQGTRLTVV.

The chain couples TRBV7-8 to TRBJ1-5; D uncertain. V lost 2 bases to trimming and J lost 10 bases, with 21 bases between them. Germline assignment: CDR1 SGHVS and CDR2 FQNEAQ. CDR3 size: 16 residues. The CDR3 DNA sequence: TGTGCCAGCAGCTTAATCGCAGGTTCAGTGTTTTCCCCCCAGCATTTT. Residues: CASSLIAGSVFSPQHF.

The J gene is TRBJ1-2, the V gene TRBV6-6; 11 nucleotides match TRBD1. Germline V CDR1 and CDR2: MNHNY, SVGAGI (reference sequence). The CDR3 consists of 15 residues. J was trimmed by 2 bases and V by 5 bases; bases with no gene match: 4. The CDR3 spells CASSHRTGGNYGYTF. DNA for the CDR3: TGTGCCAGCAGTCATCGGACAGGGGGCAACTATGGCTACACCTTC.

The V and J genes are TRBV5-5 and TRBJ2-2; 12 bases match TRBD1. The germline V gene encodes CDR1 SGHKS and CDR2 YYEKEE (reference sequence). V was clipped by 4 bases and J by 7 bases; unmatched bases: 11. CDR3 length: 17 amino acids. The CDR3 region has the DNA TGTGCCAGCAGCCTCGCCGGGACAGGGGGCTCGGGCGGGGAGCTGTTTTTT. This translates into CASSLAGTGGSGGELFF.

V and J are TRBV19 and TRBJ2-7; the match to TRBD1 covers 8 bases. Per the germline V gene, CDR1 is LNHDA and CDR2 is SQIVND (reference sequence). This CDR3 is 14 amino acids long. Trimming removed 2 bases from V and 9 bases from J; junction bases left unmatched: 9. This CDR3 is CASSISRTGIVQYF. DNA of the CDR3: TGTGCCAGTAGTATATCGAGGACAGGGATTGTGCAGTACTTC.

This clone was seen a single time. The CDR3 region has the DNA TGCGCCAGCAGCCAATCATTCGCGGGGGGGCCCTACAATGAGCAGTTCTTC. Residues: CASSQSFAGGPYNEQFF. V is TRBV4-1 and J is TRBJ2-1; 9 bases fit TRBD2. V was clipped by 2 bases and J by 2 bases; unmatched bases: 7. CDR3 length: 17 amino acids. Germline V lookup: CDR1 MGHRA, CDR2 YSYEKL.

Concerning this clone itself: Other DNA sequences of this sample code for an identical CDR3. The J gene is TRBJ2-6, the V gene TRBV19; D gene unclear. Germline assignment: CDR1 LNHDA and CDR2 SQIVND (reference sequence). CDR3 size: 13 residues. V was shortened by 3 bases and J by 4 bases, with 4 bases between the two germline ends. In nucleotides, the CDR3 is TGTGCCAGTAGTATCCTCGGGGCCAACGTCCTGACTTTC. Protein: CASSILGANVLTF.

The chain carries TRBV2 and TRBJ1-1; D may be TRBD1 (6 bases). CDR3 length: 13 residues. Between the trimmed V and J ends, which lost 5 bases and 4 bases, there was a span of 11 bases. Germline CDR1 SNHLY, CDR2 FYNNEI. The CDR3 loop is CASSNRVGTEAFF. The DNA for the CDR3 is TGTGCCAGCAGTAACAGGGTGGGCACTGAAGCTTTCTTT.

V is TRBV18 and J is TRBJ1-2; D may be TRBD1 (5 bases). The CDR3 has 12 amino acids. The V end was cut by 6 bases, the J end by 5 bases, with 10 bases between. CDR1 and CDR2 from the germline V gene are KGHSH and LQKENI. CDR3 sequence: CASSSTDYGYTF. CDR3 bases: TGTGCCAGCTCCTCGACAGATTATGGCTACACCTTC.

The chain employs TRBV18 and TRBJ1-1, with 7 bases identical to TRBD1. CDR3 length equals 13 residues. CDR1 KGHSH and CDR2 LQKENI come from the germline V gene. After removal of 6 bases from V and 9 bases from J, the junction contained 10 bases not matched to a gene. This chain's CDR3 is CASSDGTATKAFF. The CDR3 region has the DNA TGTGCCAGCTCGGACGGGACAGCGACCAAAGCTTTCTTT.

V is TRBV9 and J is TRBJ2-2; 8 bases match TRBD2. The CDR3 runs 16 residues. J gave up 9 bases and V 3 bases, and 13 bases lay outside the gene matches. Germline CDR1 SGDLS, CDR2 YYNGEE. CDR3 amino acids: CASSGPGTSRSRELFF. In nucleotides, the CDR3 is TGTGCCAGCAGCGGCCCCGGGACTAGTCGGAGCCGGGAGCTGTTTTTT.

There are a few counts of this clone. Additional DNA sequences in this sample encode the identical CDR3. The genes are TRBV18 and TRBJ2-5; unclear D gene. Germline loops: CDR1 KGHSH, CDR2 LQKENI. The CDR3 totals 12 residues. The germline V and J ends were trimmed by 2 bases and 4 bases, with 5 bases remaining between them. CDR3 coding DNA: TGTGCCAGCTCACCAAACGGAGAGACCCAGTACTTC. Its translation is CASSPNGETQYF.

This chain joins TRBV7-9 and TRBJ1-4; possibly TRBD1 for D (5 bases). The ends were cut back, 4 bases at V and 8 bases at J, with 14 bases in the middle. From germline, CDR1 is SEHNR and CDR2 FQNEAQ (reference sequence). The CDR3 is made up of 14 amino acids. The CDR3 DNA sequence: TGTGCCAGCAGCTGGGACCCGGCGGGGGAAAAACTGTTTTTT. Translation: CASSWDPAGEKLFF.

V is TRBV5-6 and J is TRBJ1-1; no clear D gene. V lost 2 bases and J lost 1, with 3 bases in between. There are 12 residues in the CDR3. From germline, CDR1 is SGHDT and CDR2 YYEEEE. The CDR3 sequence: CASSFQNTEAFF. In nucleotides, the CDR3 is TGTGCCAGCAGCTTCCAGAACACTGAAGCTTTCTTT.

The CDR3 region is CASSKVVRDGYTF. Written as DNA, the CDR3 is TGTGCCAGCAGCAAAGTGGTTCGCGATGGCTACACCTTC. V is TRBV21-1 and J is TRBJ1-2. TRBV21-1 is termed a pseudogene. CDR3 length: 13 residues.

The chain uses TRBV7-3 and TRBJ1-4; 9 nucleotides agree with TRBD1. The CDR3 is 15 amino acids. In germline, CDR1 is SGHTA, CDR2 FQGTGA. V was pared by 5 bases and J by 5 bases, with 6 bases of the junction left unmatched. The CDR3 reads CASSVSGTGNEKLFF. The CDR3 nucleotides are TGTGCCAGCAGCGTCTCCGGGACAGGGAATGAAAAACTGTTTTTT.

J is TRBJ2-7 and V is TRBV11-1, with TRBD1 as a possible D gene (6 bases). V lost 3 bases and J lost 3, with 12 bases in between. This CDR3 region has 14 residues. Germline CDR1 is SGHAT and CDR2 is FQDESV (reference sequence). The DNA for the CDR3 is TGTGCCAGCAGCTTGTCAGGGGAATACTACGAGCAGTACTTC. Translated: CASSLSGEYYEQYF. The full variable domain, in which reference TRBV11-1 and TRBJ2-7 provide the parts outside the CDR3, is EAEVAQSPRYKITEKSQAVAFWCDPISGHATLYWYRQILGQGPELLVQFQDESVVDDSQLPKDRFSAERLKGVDSTLKIQPAELGDSAMYLCASSLSGEYYEQYFGPGTRLTVT.